The 21 T cell receptor beta chains reported below all come from one sample, sequenced in a study of spatial heterogeneity in lung cancer. TCRdb re-derived calls from the 5' RACE reads in MiXCR, one entry per CDR3 protein. The sample has around 10,000 distinct CDR3 sequences, about 3.7% seen once. Time point given: sample taken at primary tumor resection. Material for sequencing was whole RNA from tumor, nontumor lung or frozen PBMC, left unsorted. The input for sequencing was PBMCs, taken at surgery. The receptors were sampled from a female donor with early-stage non-small cell lung cancer.

Details on this clonotype: Found in a library prepared for alpha chains, this beta chain is an off-target read, and its abundance has little meaning. The V and J genes are TRBV10-2 and TRBJ1-5; D call uncertain. V dropped 7 bases and J dropped 7 bases, with 14 bases sitting between them. CDR3 length: 13 residues. Germline CDR1 reads WSHSY; CDR2 reads SAAADI. CDR3 sequence: CASTAAGGQPQHF. For the CDR3, the DNA is TGCGCCAGCACTGCGGCCGGCGGGCAGCCCCAGCATTTT.

This clonotype was seen a handful of times. This beta chain is off target for a library built for alpha chains, so its abundance means little. CDR3 loop: CASGFGGQGGYTF. As DNA, the CDR3 is TGTGCTAGTGGTTTCGGGGGACAGGGCGGGTACACCTTC. The chain recombines TRBV12-5 with TRBJ1-2, with 9 bases fitting TRBD1. Germline V gives CDR1 LGHNT, CDR2 FRNRAP. The CDR3 loop spans 13 amino acids. Trimming removed 3 bases from V and 11 bases from J; junction bases left unmatched: 7.

By sample fraction, this clonotype is medium-sized. As an off-target read in a library built for alpha chains, this beta chain has a frequency of little significance. The chain is built from TRBV29-1 and TRBJ1-5; D perhaps matches TRBD1 (5 bases). V was trimmed by 4 bases and J by 7 bases, leaving 14 bases between them. The CDR3 runs 13 residues. The germline V gene encodes CDR1 SQVTM and CDR2 ANQGSEA. As DNA, the CDR3 is TGCAGCGTTGCAGGGACGGGAGGGCAGCCCCAGCATTTT. Its translation: CSVAGTGGQPQHF.

This clonotype was counted ten times or more. Found in a library prepared for alpha chains, this beta chain is an off-target read, and its abundance has little meaning. J is TRBJ1-2 and V is TRBV28; the match to TRBD1 covers 7 bases. The CDR3 has 13 residues. Germline trimming cut 3 bases from V and 8 bases from J; bases unmatched to any gene: 6. CDR1 MDHEN and CDR2 SYDVKM come from the germline V gene. The CDR3 coding sequence is TGTGCCAGCAGTTTGGGCCAGGGGGGAGGCTACACCTTC. This codes for CASSLGQGGGYTF.

The table lists this clonotype with many counts. This beta chain is an unintended read in a library built for alpha chains; its size means little. The chain recombines TRBV10-3 with TRBJ2-1; D may correspond to TRBD1 or TRBD2 (5 bases each). Between the trimmed V and J ends, which lost 6 bases and 9 bases, there was a span of 12 bases. CDR3 length equals 12 residues. Germline V CDR1 and CDR2: ENHRY, SYGVKD. In DNA form, the CDR3 reads TGTGCCATCAGCGTTAGTGGGGGTGAGCAGTTCTTC. It encodes CAISVSGGEQFF.

This clonotype was seen at least ten times. In a library made to pick up alpha chains, this beta chain is a stray read with a size that means little. The chain has TRBV7-6 and TRBJ2-7; D perhaps matches TRBD2 (5 bases). CDR1 SGHVS and CDR2 FNYEAQ come from the germline V gene. This CDR3 is 15 amino acids long. Trimming cost V 5 bases and J 2 bases, with 16 bases left between them. The CDR3 region has the DNA TGTGCCAGCAGCCCAAGAGGGTTTTCCACCTACGAGCAGTACTTC. Protein: CASSPRGFSTYEQYF.

This clonotype was detected many times. As an off-target read in a library built for alpha chains, this beta chain has a frequency of little significance. This chain links TRBV20-1 with TRBJ2-5; maybe TRBD2 (5 bases). The V gene lost 0 bases and the J gene lost 2 bases, with 10 bases spanning the gap. The CDR3 runs 14 residues. The germline CDR1 and CDR2 sequences are DFQATT and SNEGSKA (reference sequence). As DNA, the CDR3 is TGCAGTGCTAGAGATGGACGGGGACAAGAGACCCAGTACTTC. Its translation is CSARDGRGQETQYF.

The table lists this clonotype with many counts. Because this beta chain is a stray read in a library intended to capture alpha chains, its abundance should not be given much weight. The rearrangement links TRBV11-2 to TRBJ2-5, with no clear D. V lost 3 bases and J lost 3, with 2 bases in between. In germline, CDR1 is SGHAT, CDR2 FQNNGV. The CDR3 length is 11 residues. CDR3 region: CASSFEETQYF. In DNA form, the CDR3 reads TGTGCCAGCAGCTTCGAAGAGACCCAGTACTTC.

The table lists this clonotype with many counts. As an off-target read in a library built for alpha chains, this beta chain has a frequency of little significance. The chain combines TRBV23-1 with TRBJ2-7, with 7 positions matching TRBD1. TRBV23-1 is known as an ORF, though its function is uncertain. This CDR3 comprises 12 residues. Trimming at V came to 10 bases and at J to 7 bases, leaving 10 bases not matched to a gene. The CDR3 spells CATPNRGPEQYF. CDR3 coding DNA: TGCGCCACCCCAAACAGGGGCCCGGAGCAGTACTTC.

At least ten counts were recorded for this clonotype. Found in a library prepared for alpha chains, this beta chain is an off-target read, and its abundance has little meaning. V and J are TRBV20-1 and TRBJ1-5; D might be TRBD1 (5 bases). The V and J ends lost 1 base and 4 bases respectively, with 8 bases between them. The CDR3 totals 13 residues. In germline, CDR1 is DFQATT, CDR2 SNEGSKA (reference sequence). CDR3 nucleotides: TGCAGTGCTAGAGGTGGGGGGAATCAGCCCCAGCATTTT. Translated: CSARGGGNQPQHF.

In this sample, this clonotype turned up many times. Little can be read into the size of this beta chain, an off-target read in a library designed for alpha chains. The chain employs TRBV20-1 and TRBJ2-7; D perhaps matches TRBD2 (6 bases). Germline CDR1 reads DFQATT; CDR2 reads SNEGSKA (reference sequence). This CDR3 region has 14 residues. V was cut by 4 bases and J by 0 bases, with 13 bases left in between. For the CDR3, the DNA is TGCAGTGCTACCGGGAGTCAGAGCTCCTACGAGCAGTACTTC. Translating gives CSATGSQSSYEQYF.

This clonotype was seen at least ten times. In a library made to pick up alpha chains, this beta chain is a stray read with a size that means little. The chain combines TRBV29-1 with TRBJ1-2; D may be TRBD1 (5 bases). CDR1 SQVTM and CDR2 ANQGSEA come from the germline V gene. V was pared by 3 bases and J by 4 bases, with 12 bases between. The CDR3 covers 13 residues. CDR3 coding DNA: TGCAGCGTTGAGAGGACTACAGGCTATGGCTACACCTTC. Translating gives CSVERTTGYGYTF.

This clonotype has a handful of counts. With the library built for alpha chains, this beta chain is off target and its frequency is not meaningful. The chain combines TRBV7-9 with TRBJ2-5; 7 nucleotides line up with TRBD2. Germline CDR1 and CDR2: SEHNR and FQNEAQ (reference sequence). The CDR3 has 13 amino acids. The V gene end was trimmed by 5 bases and the J gene end by 4 bases; junction bases not matched to a gene: 4. Here the CDR3 DNA reads TGTGCCAGCAGCCCTAGCGGAAGAGAGACCCAGTACTTC. This encodes CASSPSGRETQYF.

The table lists this clonotype with many counts. Since it is a stray read in a library aimed at alpha chains, this beta chain has a size that is not meaningful. This sequence joins TRBV5-1 and TRBJ2-3; D is possibly TRBD1 or TRBD2 (5 bases each). The CDR3 contains 15 residues. CDR1 SGHRS and CDR2 YFSETQ come from the germline V gene. V was trimmed by 0 bases and J by 1 base, leaving 9 bases between them. CDR3 DNA: TGCGCCAGCAGCTTGGCAGGGAGCCGCACAGATACGCAGTATTTT. It encodes CASSLAGSRTDTQYF.

This clonotype came up many times. This beta chain came through as a stray read in a library set up for alpha chains, and its size says little. This chain uses TRBV11-1 with TRBJ1-5, with unresolved D. The CDR3 consists of 11 residues. Germline CDR1 reads SGHAT; CDR2 reads FQDESV (reference sequence). V was clipped by 3 bases and J by 6 bases, with 3 bases between them. CDR3 coding DNA: TGTGCCAGCAGCTTGAGTCAGCCCCAGCATTTT. Translation gives CASSLSQPQHF.

As regards this clonotype: The library was prepared for alpha chains; this beta chain is a stray read, so its frequency means little. V and J are TRBV20-1 and TRBJ1-2; D uncertain. Between the trimmed V and J ends, which lost 1 base and 2 bases, there was a span of 11 bases. The germline V gene encodes CDR1 DFQATT and CDR2 SNEGSKA (reference sequence). There are 14 residues in the CDR3. CDR3 DNA sequence: TGCAGTGCTAGAGGTATTCAGGAGAACTATGGCTACACCTTC. This encodes CSARGIQENYGYTF.

This clonotype showed up many times. This beta chain appears as a stray read in a library generated for alpha chains; its size is not informative. V gene TRBV5-1 combines with J gene TRBJ1-1; 8 nucleotides line up with TRBD1. V was clipped by 0 bases and J by 6 bases; unmatched bases: 10. The CDR3 is 16 residues long. From germline, CDR1 is SGHRS and CDR2 YFSETQ. CDR3 loop: CASSLVQGALKAEAFF. CDR3 coding DNA: TGCGCCAGCAGCTTGGTTCAGGGGGCGTTAAAGGCTGAAGCTTTCTTT. The whole variable domain, filled in from reference TRBV5-1 and TRBJ1-1, reads KAGVTQTPRYLIKTRGQQVTLSCSPISGHRSVSWYQQTPGQGLQFLFEYFSETQRNKGNFPGRFSGRQFSNSRSEMNVSTLELGDSALYLCASSLVQGALKAEAFFGQGTRLTVV.

This clonotype has just a few counts. This beta chain represents an off-target read in a library built for alpha chains; its size is of limited meaning. The gene calls are TRBV27 and TRBJ2-2; D gene ambiguous. Between the trimmed V and J ends, which lost 6 bases and 4 bases, there was a span of 3 bases. Germline V lookup: CDR1 MNHEY, CDR2 SMNVEV (reference sequence). The CDR3 totals 11 residues. The DNA of the CDR3 is TGTGCCAGCAGGCGCACCGGGGAGCTGTTTTTT. Translating gives CASRRTGELFF.

This clonotype was observed at least ten times. Since the library was made to target alpha chains, this beta chain is a stray read and its abundance is not meaningful. This chain uses TRBV27 with TRBJ2-7, with D maybe TRBD1 (5 bases). CDR1 MNHEY and CDR2 SMNVEV come from the germline V gene (reference sequence). The V and J ends lost 5 bases and 7 bases respectively, with 15 bases between them. The CDR3 runs 13 residues. The CDR3 region is CASSPWGPGEQYF. CDR3 coding DNA: TGTGCCAGCAGTCCTTGGGGCCCTGGGGAGCAGTACTTC.

This clonotype has a count of ten or more. This beta chain was picked up by a library intended for alpha chains and is off target, so its count carries little meaning. The chain couples TRBV7-3 to TRBJ1-2; TRBD1 aligns across 9 bases. The CDR3 is 14 amino acids. CDR1 is SGHTA and CDR2 is FQGTGA in the germline V gene. V was clipped by 5 bases and J by 5 bases; unmatched bases: 6. Here the CDR3 DNA reads TGTGCCAGCAGCCCGGGACAGGGAGGTTATGGCTACACCTTC. The encoded protein is CASSPGQGGYGYTF. Looking up the rest from reference TRBV7-3 and TRBJ1-2 gives the full variable domain: GAGVSQTPSNKVTEKGKYVELRCDPISGHTALYWYRQSLGQGPEFLIYFQGTGAADDSGLPNDRFFAVRPEGSVSTLKIQRTERGDSAVYLCASSPGQGGYGYTFGSGTRLTVV.

This clonotype was seen ten or more times. The library was built for alpha chains, so this beta chain is an off-target read and its size means little. V gene TRBV7-6 combines with J gene TRBJ2-1; TRBD1 is a possible D gene (6 bases). The CDR3 sequence is 12 residues long. With 3 bases removed from V and 9 bases from J, the gap between germline ends came to 9 bases. Looked up from germline, CDR1 is SGHVS and CDR2 is FNYEAQ. The CDR3, as DNA: TGTGCCAGCAGCTTGCAGGGGAGTGAGCAGTTCTTC. Its translation: CASSLQGSEQFF. Full variable domain (remainder filled in from reference TRBV7-6 and TRBJ2-1): GAGVSQSPRYKVTKRGQDVALRCDPISGHVSLYWYRQALGQGPEFLTYFNYEAQQDKSGLPNDRFSAERPEGSISTLTIQRTEQRDSAMYRCASSLQGSEQFFGPGTRLTVL.